A single sample gave rise to the 7 T cell receptor beta chains below, sequenced in a study of T cell responses to AZD1222 COVID-19 vaccine. Here immunoSEQ multiplex PCR was the method, and the copy in TCRdb shows in-frame clones only, minus some. This table has more than 95,000 clones, roughly 90% appearing once. The sequencing here drew on peripheral blood, taken on day 0 of AZD1222 vaccination. The receptors were gathered from an adult in good health.

A note on this clone: This same CDR3 is encoded by further DNA sequences in the sample. The rearrangement uses TRBV7-9 and TRBJ1-2; tentatively, D is TRBD1 (6 bases). Between the trimmed V and J ends, which lost 5 bases and 2 bases, there was a span of 15 bases. CDR3 length: 15 residues. Germline values: CDR1 SEHNR, CDR2 FQNEAQ (reference sequence). The CDR3 DNA follows: TGTGCCAGCAGCCAGAGCACAGGGTCAAACTATGGCTACACCTTC. Translated, it gives CASSQSTGSNYGYTF.

This chain joins TRBV5-5 and TRBJ1-1, with D unresolved. The CDR3 is 14 residues long. V dropped 0 bases and J dropped 4 bases, with 10 bases sitting between them. Germline V gene data show CDR1 as SGHKS and CDR2 as YYEKEE (reference sequence). This CDR3 reads CASSLDSLGTEAFF. CDR3 in DNA: TGTGCCAGCAGCTTGGACAGCCTTGGCACTGAAGCTTTCTTT.

This chain links TRBV7-2 with TRBJ1-1; D ambiguous. Germline assignment: CDR1 SGHTA and CDR2 FQGNSA. Between the trimmed V and J ends, which lost 2 bases and 4 bases, there was a span of 5 bases. CDR3 length: 12 amino acids. The CDR3 DNA reads as TGTGCCAGCAGCTTAAGGGTCACTGAAGCTTTCTTT. Protein: CASSLRVTEAFF.

The chain has TRBV28 and TRBJ2-1; 10 bases are shared with TRBD1. Trimming took 3 bases from V and 7 from J; bases not matched to a gene: 6. CDR3 length: 15 residues. Germline lookup yields CDR1 MDHEN and CDR2 SYDVKM. The CDR3 coding sequence is TGTGCCAGCAGTTTCCCTGGGACAGGGGTAAATGAGCAGTTCTTC. Its protein product is CASSFPGTGVNEQFF.

CDR3 residues: CASSLAGDNSPLHF. The CDR3 DNA follows: TGTGCCAGCAGTTTGGCCGGGGATAATTCACCCCTCCACTTT. The chain has TRBV28 and TRBJ1-6, with D hard to call. The CDR3 has 14 amino acids. Between the trimmed V and J ends, which lost 3 bases and 5 bases, there was a span of 8 bases. Germline CDR1 MDHEN, CDR2 SYDVKM.

The chain links TRBV14 to TRBJ2-1; no clear D gene. The CDR3 is made up of 20 amino acids. In germline, CDR1 is SGHDN, CDR2 FVKESK. V lost 1 base and J lost 6, with 28 bases in between. The CDR3 DNA reads TGTGCCAGCAGCCAAGTCCCGCTGGGTAGGAACAGAGTCCGGATCAATGAGCAGTTCTTC. It codes for CASSQVPLGRNRVRINEQFF.

V gene TRBV19 combines with J gene TRBJ2-1; 7 nucleotides align to TRBD2. Germline V gene data show CDR1 as LNHDA and CDR2 as SQIVND (reference sequence). The CDR3 is 14 amino acids. V shed 0 bases, J shed 11 bases, and the junction held 7 bases outside the gene matches. In DNA, the CDR3 is TGTGCCAGTAGTATAGATCAGGCTAGCGGACAGCAGTTCTTC. It encodes CASSIDQASGQQFF.